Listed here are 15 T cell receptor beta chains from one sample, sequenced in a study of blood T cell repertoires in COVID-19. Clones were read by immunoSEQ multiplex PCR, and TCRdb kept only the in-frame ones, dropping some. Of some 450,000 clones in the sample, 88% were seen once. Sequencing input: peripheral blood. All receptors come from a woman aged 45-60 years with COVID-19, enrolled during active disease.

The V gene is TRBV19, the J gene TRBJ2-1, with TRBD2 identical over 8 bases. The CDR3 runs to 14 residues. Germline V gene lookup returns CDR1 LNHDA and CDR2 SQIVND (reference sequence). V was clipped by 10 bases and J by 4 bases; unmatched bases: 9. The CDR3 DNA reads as TGTGCCACGGGCGGGGGGAGTAAATACAATGAGCAGTTCTTC. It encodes CATGGGSKYNEQFF.

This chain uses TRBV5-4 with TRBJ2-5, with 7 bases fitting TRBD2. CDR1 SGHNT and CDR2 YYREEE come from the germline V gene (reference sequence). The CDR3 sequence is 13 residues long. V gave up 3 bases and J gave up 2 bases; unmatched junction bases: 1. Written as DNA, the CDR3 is TGTGCCAGCAGCTGGGGACTACAAGAGACCCAGTACTTC. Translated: CASSWGLQETQYF.

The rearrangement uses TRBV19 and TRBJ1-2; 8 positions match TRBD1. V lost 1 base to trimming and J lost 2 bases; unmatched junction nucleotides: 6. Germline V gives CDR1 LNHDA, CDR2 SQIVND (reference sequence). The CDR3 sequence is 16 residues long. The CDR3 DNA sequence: TGTGCCAGTAGTATAGGGACAGGGACTTTCAACTATGGCTACACCTTC. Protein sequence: CASSIGTGTFNYGYTF.

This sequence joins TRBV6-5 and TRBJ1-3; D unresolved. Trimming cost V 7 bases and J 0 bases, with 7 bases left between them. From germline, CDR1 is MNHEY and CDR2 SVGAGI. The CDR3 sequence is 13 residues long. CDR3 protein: CASKESSGNTIYF. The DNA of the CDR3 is TGTGCCAGCAAGGAGAGCTCTGGAAACACCATATATTTT.

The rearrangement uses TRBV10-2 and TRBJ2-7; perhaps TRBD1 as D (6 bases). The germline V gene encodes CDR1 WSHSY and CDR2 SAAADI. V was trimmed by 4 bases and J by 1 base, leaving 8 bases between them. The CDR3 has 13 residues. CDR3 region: CASSAGQSYEQYF. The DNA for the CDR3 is TGCGCCAGCAGTGCCGGACAGTCCTACGAGCAGTACTTC.

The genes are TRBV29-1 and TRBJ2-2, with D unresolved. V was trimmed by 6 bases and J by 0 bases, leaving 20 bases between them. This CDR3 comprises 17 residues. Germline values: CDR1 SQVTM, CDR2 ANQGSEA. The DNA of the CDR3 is TGCAGCGTCGCCCCCCGAACCGGAGACGCGAACACCGGGGAGCTGTTTTTT. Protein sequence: CSVAPRTGDANTGELFF.

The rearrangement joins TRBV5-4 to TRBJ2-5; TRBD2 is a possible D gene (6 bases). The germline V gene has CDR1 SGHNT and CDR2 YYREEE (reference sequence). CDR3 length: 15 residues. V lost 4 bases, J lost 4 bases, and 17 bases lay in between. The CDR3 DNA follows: TGTGCCAGCAGCGTTCTGGGATCCGGGGGAGAGACCCAGTACTTC. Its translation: CASSVLGSGGETQYF.

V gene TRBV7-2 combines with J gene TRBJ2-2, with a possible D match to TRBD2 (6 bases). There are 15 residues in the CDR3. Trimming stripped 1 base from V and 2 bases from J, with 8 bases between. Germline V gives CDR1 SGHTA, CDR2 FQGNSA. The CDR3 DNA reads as TGTGCCAGCAGCTTAGTGGCGGGAAACACCGGGGAGCTGTTTTTT. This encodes CASSLVAGNTGELFF.

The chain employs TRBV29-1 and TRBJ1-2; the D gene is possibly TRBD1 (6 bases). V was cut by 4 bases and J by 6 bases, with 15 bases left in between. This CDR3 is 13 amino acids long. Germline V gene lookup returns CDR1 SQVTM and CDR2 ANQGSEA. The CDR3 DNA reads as TGCAGCGTTGTAATACAGGGATTGGATGGCTACACCTTC. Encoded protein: CSVVIQGLDGYTF.

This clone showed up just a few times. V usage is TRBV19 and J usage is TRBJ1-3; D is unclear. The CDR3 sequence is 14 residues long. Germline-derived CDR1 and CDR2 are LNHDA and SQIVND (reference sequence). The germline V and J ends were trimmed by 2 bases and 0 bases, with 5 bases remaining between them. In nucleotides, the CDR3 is TGTGCCAGTAGTATACAAGCCTCTGGAAACACCATATATTTT. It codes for CASSIQASGNTIYF. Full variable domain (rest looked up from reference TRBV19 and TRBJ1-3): DGGITQSPKYLFRKEGQNVTLSCEQNLNHDAMYWYRQDPGQGLRLIYYSQIVNDFQKGDIAEGYSVSREKKESFPLTVTSAQKNPTAFYLCASSIQASGNTIYFGEGSWLTVV.

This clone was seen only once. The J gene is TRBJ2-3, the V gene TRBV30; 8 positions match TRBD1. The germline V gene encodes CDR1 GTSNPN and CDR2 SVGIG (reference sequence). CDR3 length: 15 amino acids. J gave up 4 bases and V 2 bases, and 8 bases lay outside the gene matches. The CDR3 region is CAWSSTGGGADTQYF. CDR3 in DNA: TGTGCCTGGAGTTCCACAGGGGGAGGTGCAGATACGCAGTATTTT.

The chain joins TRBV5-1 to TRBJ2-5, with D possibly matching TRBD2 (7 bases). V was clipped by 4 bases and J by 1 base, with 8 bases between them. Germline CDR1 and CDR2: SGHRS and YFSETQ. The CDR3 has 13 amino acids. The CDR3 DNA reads TGCGCCAGCAGCCGGGGGGCCCAAGAGACCCAGTACTTC. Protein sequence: CASSRGAQETQYF.

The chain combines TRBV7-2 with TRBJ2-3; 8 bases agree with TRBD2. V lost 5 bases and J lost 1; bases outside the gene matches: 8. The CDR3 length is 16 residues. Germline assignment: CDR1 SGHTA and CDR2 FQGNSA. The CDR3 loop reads CASSPRGSGGTDTQYF. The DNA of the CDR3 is TGTGCCAGCAGCCCCCGTGGTAGCGGGGGCACAGATACGCAGTATTTT.

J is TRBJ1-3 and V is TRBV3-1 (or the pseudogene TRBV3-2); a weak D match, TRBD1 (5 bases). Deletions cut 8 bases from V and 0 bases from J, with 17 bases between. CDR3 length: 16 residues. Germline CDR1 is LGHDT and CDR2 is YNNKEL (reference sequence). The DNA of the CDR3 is TGTGCCAGCGGAGGGACTCCCTCTATCTCTGGAAACACCATATATTTT. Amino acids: CASGGTPSISGNTIYF.

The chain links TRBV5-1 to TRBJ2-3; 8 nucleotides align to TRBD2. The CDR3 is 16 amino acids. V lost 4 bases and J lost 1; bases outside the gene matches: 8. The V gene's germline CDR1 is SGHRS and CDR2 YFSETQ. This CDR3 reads CASSLSGREGTDTQYF. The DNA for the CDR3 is TGCGCCAGCAGCCTATCCGGGAGGGAGGGCACAGATACGCAGTATTTT.